This T cell receptor (beta chain) was recovered during a study of T-cell memory formation after mild COVID-19. Study details: Clustering of TCRs was largely donor specific.

With V trimmed by 4 bases and J by 7 bases, 10 bases remained unmatched. Germline V gene sequence: CDR1 SGHRS, CDR2 YFSETQ. This CDR3 comprises 14 residues. MiXCR, run by TCRdb on the 5' RACE reads, gives a single entry per CDR3 protein. The table lists 120,000 or so distinct CDR3 sequences, roughly 6.2% of them singletons. This clonotype was counted only a few times. The clonotype was recovered from an adult woman who had mild COVID-19 (a few samples of this study predate the infection). Cell type and time point are not known. V is TRBV5-1 and J is TRBJ2-7; 8 bases map to TRBD1. Sequenced sample: PBMCs or a T cell subset sorted from them (not recorded which). CDR3 coding DNA: TGCGCCAGCAGCAAGGGACAGGCAGTTCGGGAGCAGTACTTC. It specifies CASSKGQAVREQYF.